One and the same sample provided the 4 T cell receptor beta chains below, sequenced in a study of brain T cells in children with intractable seizures. Sequenced by immunoSEQ multiplex PCR; TCRdb stores in-frame clones only, minus some. The table shows around 340,000 clones, with over 90% occurring only once. As to time point: blood from clinic visit 5 months post-surgery; TSC patient then seizure free. The sample was peripheral blood, taken around 5 months after surgery. These receptors all come from a boy under two years old with tuberous sclerosis and intractable seizures.

The CDR3 loop is CASSPANHQPQHF. The DNA for the CDR3 is TGTGCCAGCAGCCCCGCGAACCATCAGCCCCAGCATTTT. The V and J genes are TRBV27 and TRBJ1-5; no clear D. The germline CDR1 and CDR2 sequences are MNHEY and SMNVEV (reference sequence). This CDR3 has 13 residues. The V end was cut by 6 bases, the J end by 5 bases, with 11 bases between.

This rearrangement joins TRBV28 to TRBJ2-3, with D maybe TRBD2 (6 bases). This CDR3 is built from 19 residues. Germline V gives CDR1 MDHEN, CDR2 SYDVKM. CDR3: CDQNSEAISHGTDKDTQYF. As DNA, the CDR3 is TGTGATCAAAATAGCGAGGCTATATCGCACGGGACTGATAAAGATACGCAGTATTTT.

This rearrangement joins TRBV5-6 to TRBJ1-3; TRBD1 aligns across 8 bases. Germline CDR1 is SGHDT and CDR2 is YYEEEE. V lost 5 bases and J lost 4; bases outside the gene matches: 5. The CDR3 contains 14 residues. CDR3 sequence: CASRPWDRGNTIYF. The CDR3 region has the DNA TGTGCCAGCAGGCCCTGGGACAGGGGAAACACCATATATTTT.

This clone was seen a few times. This sample includes further DNA sequences coding for the same CDR3. The chain uses TRBV7-9 and TRBJ1-2, with 9 bases that match TRBD1. The V and J ends lost 5 bases and 2 bases, in that order; junction bases with no gene match: 3. Germline assignment: CDR1 SEHNR and CDR2 FQNEAQ (reference sequence). This CDR3 has 14 amino acids. The CDR3 region is CASSTGQGNYGYTF. CDR3 nucleotides: TGTGCCAGCAGCACGGGACAGGGAAACTATGGCTACACCTTC.